This T cell receptor beta chain was observed in a study of low-dose radiotherapy and immunotherapy resistance in tumors. Overall study: The treatment that patients received was intravenous nivolumab 240 mg every two weeks plus ipilimumab 1 mg/kg every six weeks.

Time point noted: before trial treatment. Low-dose radiotherapy and low-dose cyclophosphamide, together with aspirin, ipilimumab and nivolumab, were given to donors. The V end lost 10 bases, the J end lost 0 bases, and 16 bases lay between the germline ends. The CDR3 covers 14 residues. Germline V gives CDR1 MDHEN, CDR2 SYDVKM. Primers targeting TRAV and TRBV primed first-strand cDNA, covering alpha and beta chains. With a V-primer adapter and a constant-region primer, TCRs were amplified for 20 PCR cycles. TCRdb re-derived calls from the reads in MiXCR, one entry per CDR3 protein. Among some 60,000 distinct CDR3 sequences listed, roughly 29% were seen once.

This sequence joins TRBV28 and TRBJ2-7; D is unresolved. This receptor was identified in a male donor with rectosigmoid adenocarcinoma. The specimen comprised PBMCs, sampled before treatment. The CDR3 nucleotides read TGTGCCACTTACACTCCGGACCTCTCCTACGAGCAGTACTTC. This codes for CATYTPDLSYEQYF.